These 30 T cell receptor beta chains originate from one sample sequenced in a study of regulatory T cells in long-lasting Graves disease. As to time point: newly diagnosed GD, antithyroid drugs for less than 3 months. From PBMCs, RNA was extracted and then used to make the TCR library. CDR3-region Arm-PCR and iRepertoire HTBI primers produced the TCR beta libraries. TCRdb reprocessed the multiplex PCR reads via MiXCR and lists one record per CDR3 protein. The sample has approximately 350,000 distinct CDR3 sequences; 15% to 20% are singletons. In addition, the sample was reused for a study of T cells in Graves' hyperthyroidism and ophthalmopathy.

The sequencing used peripheral blood mononuclear cells (PBMCs), collected at new diagnosis, from a patient treated with antithyroid drugs. These receptor sequences come from a woman under 30 with Graves disease.

This clonotype was counted many times. This sequence joins TRBV7-3 and TRBJ2-1; D ambiguous. Germline V gives CDR1 SGHTA, CDR2 FQGTGA. V lost 4 bases to trimming and J lost 9 bases, with 10 bases between them. This CDR3 is 12 amino acids long. The CDR3 reads CASSSGESEQFF. CDR3 DNA sequence: TGTGCCAGCAGCTCCGGTGAGAGTGAGCAGTTCTTC.

At least ten counts were recorded for this clonotype. The chain carries TRBV2 and TRBJ1-1; D is undetermined. Germline loops: CDR1 SNHLY, CDR2 FYNNEI. CDR3 length equals 15 residues. The V and J ends lost 3 bases and 1 base respectively, with 12 bases between them. The CDR3 is CASSEVRQSNTEAFF. CDR3 DNA sequence: TGTGCCAGCAGTGAGGTGCGTCAGTCGAACACTGAAGCTTTCTTT.

Worth noting for this clonotype: Germline is not matched at one junction end, which may reflect a read error. The rearrangement links TRBV6-2 or TRBV6-3 to TRBJ2-4; 7 bases align to TRBD1. CDR1 is MNHEY, CDR2 SVGEGT, per germline. This CDR3 region has 16 residues. In nucleotides, the CDR3 is TGTGCCAGCAGAAGAGAGGGGGCGCAGTTTGGGGACATTCAGTACTTT. Translation gives CASRREGAQFGDIQYF.

This clonotype was detected ten times or more. The chain recombines TRBV3-1 with TRBJ2-5; D gene uncertain. The V and J ends lost 8 bases and 1 base respectively, with 2 bases between them. Germline values: CDR1 LGHDT, CDR2 YNNKEL (reference sequence). This CDR3 region has 10 residues. In nucleotides, the CDR3 is TGTGCCAGCGCCCAAGAGACCCAGTACTTC. Translation: CASAQETQYF.

This clonotype has just a few counts. A much larger clone sits a single nucleotide away, making a read error possible. The chain couples TRBV28 to TRBJ2-3, with D possibly TRBD1 on 5 matching bases. This CDR3 has 15 amino acids. The germline V gene encodes CDR1 MDHEN and CDR2 SYDVKM. The CDR3 coding sequence is TGTGCCAGCAGTTTACCAGCCCCTGGCACAGGTACGCAGTATTTT. It codes for CASSLPAPGTGTQYF.

This clonotype was observed at least ten times. The V and J genes are TRBV11-2 and TRBJ2-1; TRBD2 matches 9 bases. Germline CDR1 and CDR2: SGHAT and FQNNGV. The CDR3 length is 16 residues. The V gene end was trimmed by 2 bases and the J gene end by 5 bases; junction bases not matched to a gene: 7. The CDR3 loop is CASSLWLAGQNNEQFF. The CDR3 DNA is TGTGCCAGCAGCTTATGGCTAGCGGGACAGAACAATGAGCAGTTCTTC. Together with reference TRBV11-2 and TRBJ2-1, the CDR3 gives the full variable domain: EAGVAQSPRYKIIEKRQSVAFWCNPISGHATLYWYQQILGQGPKLLIQFQNNGVVDDSQLPKDRFSAERLKGVDSTLKIQPAKLEDSAVYLCASSLWLAGQNNEQFFGPGTRLTVL.

This clonotype was recorded at least ten times. A much larger clonotype is one base distant, so this may be a read error. The V gene is TRBV9, the J gene TRBJ2-1; D not certain. The CDR3 length is 12 residues. Per germline, CDR1 SGDLS and CDR2 YYNGEE. The DNA of the CDR3 is TGCGCCAGCAGCGTGGGTTACAATGAGCAGTTCTTC. Amino acids: CASSVGYNEQFF.

This clonotype was recorded a few times. The gene calls are TRBV5-4 and TRBJ2-1, with 9 bases lining up with TRBD2. Germline loops: CDR1 SGHNT, CDR2 YYREEE (reference sequence). The V and J ends lost 5 bases and 8 bases, in that order; junction bases with no gene match: 14. CDR3 length: 16 amino acids. CDR3 sequence reads: CASRQTSGGRGDEQFF. The DNA for the CDR3 is TGTGCCAGCAGGCAGACTAGCGGCGGTCGTGGCGATGAGCAGTTCTTC.

This chain links TRBV6-1 with TRBJ2-5; D perhaps matches TRBD2 (6 bases). V was shortened by 4 bases and J by 3 bases, with 9 bases between the two germline ends. Germline V gives CDR1 MNHNS, CDR2 SASEGT. The CDR3 contains 13 residues. The DNA of the CDR3 is TGTGCCAGCAGTGGTAGCGGAGAAGAGACCCAGTACTTC. Amino acids: CASSGSGEETQYF.

This clonotype was picked up many times. The V and J genes are TRBV2 and TRBJ2-6; D remains unclear. CDR3 length: 15 residues. Germline V gene lookup returns CDR1 SNHLY and CDR2 FYNNEI. V was trimmed by 3 bases and J by 4 bases, leaving 10 bases between them. CDR3 residues: CASSDRLPGANVLTF. The CDR3, as DNA: TGTGCCAGCAGTGATCGGCTCCCCGGGGCCAACGTCCTGACTTTC.

This clonotype was found many times. The genes are TRBV28 and TRBJ2-5; 7 bases agree with TRBD1. The CDR3 runs 13 residues. Per germline, CDR1 MDHEN and CDR2 SYDVKM. V was clipped by 7 bases and J by 5 bases; unmatched bases: 7. In nucleotides, the CDR3 is TGTGCCAGCATGTACCGGGACAGCGAGACCCAGTACTTC. Protein: CASMYRDSETQYF.

Only a few counts were recorded for this clonotype. This may be a read error, as it is one base from a much larger clone. The chain employs TRBV12-3 or TRBV12-4 and TRBJ2-1; D is perhaps TRBD2 (8 bases). V gave up 6 bases and J gave up 8 bases, with 20 bases separating them. This CDR3 region has 15 residues. The CDR3 nucleotides read TGTGCCAGCAGCCTACTAGCGGAGGGGGCCGATGAGCAGTTCTTC. It specifies CASSLLAEGADEQFF.

This clonotype came up many times. CDR3 DNA sequence: TGCAGTGCTAGTGAGGGACAGCTCTATGGCTACACCTTC. It codes for CSASEGQLYGYTF. This chain links TRBV20-1 with TRBJ1-2, with 7 positions matching TRBD1. V lost 3 bases, J lost 4 bases, and 5 bases stayed unmatched. CDR1 DFQATT and CDR2 SNEGSKA come from the germline V gene (reference sequence). This CDR3 is built from 13 residues.

This clonotype has at least ten counts. The V and J genes are TRBV18 and TRBJ1-5; TRBD1 agrees at 11 bases. V was pared by 4 bases and J by 3 bases, with 2 bases of the junction left unmatched. The CDR3 is 15 amino acids. From germline, CDR1 is KGHSH and CDR2 LQKENI. CDR3 amino acids: CASSRTGGPNQPQHF. The CDR3 DNA follows: TGTGCCAGCTCACGGACAGGGGGCCCCAATCAGCCCCAGCATTTT. Full variable domain (remainder filled in from reference TRBV18 and TRBJ1-5): NAGVMQNPRHLVRRRGQEARLRCSPMKGHSHVYWYRQLPEEGLKFMVYLQKENIIDESGMPKERFSAEFPKEGPSILRIQQVVRGDSAAYFCASSRTGGPNQPQHFGDGTRLSIL.

This clonotype occurred many times. One junction end does not reproduce the germline sequence, and a read error may be involved. This chain joins TRBV4-1 and TRBJ2-3; 7 bases match TRBD1. Germline V gene lookup returns CDR1 MGHRA and CDR2 YSYEKL. This CDR3 is built from 16 residues. The CDR3 DNA is TGTGCCAGCTCAGCTCAGTACAGGGGTGGTTCAGATACGCAGTATTTT. Amino acids: CASSAQYRGGSDTQYF.

This clonotype has at least ten counts. The chain couples TRBV3-1 to TRBJ2-5; 8 positions agree with TRBD2. Germline V lookup: CDR1 LGHDT, CDR2 YNNKEL (reference sequence). The CDR3 is made up of 14 amino acids. J gave up 5 bases and V 0 bases, and 2 bases lay outside the gene matches. CDR3 in amino acids: CASSQEASGETQYF. CDR3 DNA sequence: TGTGCCAGCAGCCAAGAGGCTAGCGGGGAGACCCAGTACTTC.

This clonotype was detected a few times. The chain couples TRBV12-3 or TRBV12-4 to TRBJ2-1; the match to TRBD2 covers 9 bases. V lost 3 bases and J lost 2; bases outside the gene matches: 5. The length of the CDR3 is 16 residues. The DNA for the CDR3 is TGTGCCAGCAGTTTTTATGGCGGGGGGGCCTACAATGAGCAGTTCTTC. Residues: CASSFYGGGAYNEQFF.

This clonotype was picked up many times. The chain combines TRBV30 with TRBJ2-2, with D hard to call. Germline V gene lookup returns CDR1 GTSNPN and CDR2 SVGIG (reference sequence). Trimming removed 0 bases at V and 7 bases at J, with 9 bases between. The CDR3 is 13 residues long. The CDR3 loop reads CAWSVLRRGELFF. In DNA, the CDR3 is TGTGCCTGGAGTGTACTTAGGCGCGGGGAGCTGTTTTTT.

This clonotype showed up just a few times. The CDR3 DNA follows: TGTGCCAGCAGCCAAGATGGGACCACTAGCTCCTACGAGCAGTACTTC. This encodes CASSQDGTTSSYEQYF. The rearrangement joins TRBV4-2 to TRBJ2-7, with D perhaps being TRBD1 or TRBD2 (5 bases each). The germline V gene encodes CDR1 LGHNA and CDR2 YNFKEQ. This CDR3 spans 16 amino acids. Trimming left V 0 bases short and J 0 bases short, with 12 bases between.

This clonotype was detected ten times or more. Here the CDR3 reads CASRLGLGTYEQYF. CDR3 in DNA: TGCGCCAGCAGGCTGGGATTGGGGACCTACGAGCAGTACTTC. This chain connects TRBV5-1 to TRBJ2-7, with D uncertain. V was trimmed by 5 bases and J by 2 bases, leaving 14 bases between them. The CDR3 totals 14 residues. Germline-derived CDR1 and CDR2 are SGHRS and YFSETQ.

There are a few counts of this clonotype. This rearrangement joins TRBV7-2 to TRBJ1-2; 7 bases line up with TRBD1. This CDR3 has 15 residues. V shed 1 base and J 7 bases; nucleotides not matched to a gene: 9. The germline gives CDR1 SGHTA, CDR2 FQGNSA. Written as DNA, the CDR3 is TGTGCCAGCAGCTTAGGGGGTGGAGGGGGCTGTGGCTACACCTTC. Protein sequence: CASSLGGGGGCGYTF.

Many counts were recorded for this clonotype. This chain uses TRBV5-1 with TRBJ2-3, with TRBD2 matching 7 bases. CDR1 is SGHRS and CDR2 is YFSETQ in the germline V gene. V lost 0 bases, J lost 8 bases, and 6 bases stayed unmatched. The CDR3 runs to 14 residues. The CDR3 sequence is CASSLDAGVITQYF. In DNA, the CDR3 is TGCGCCAGCAGCTTGGATGCGGGGGTGATTACGCAGTATTTT.

This clonotype was counted only a few times. The chain uses TRBV5-1 and TRBJ1-4, with no clear D. Germline loops: CDR1 SGHRS, CDR2 YFSETQ. CDR3 length equals 15 residues. The ends were cut back, 0 bases at V and 8 bases at J, with 14 bases in the middle. In nucleotides, the CDR3 is TGCGCCAGCAGCTTGGCCAACGCAGGAGGGGAAAAACTGTTTTTT. Its translation is CASSLANAGGEKLFF.

The genes are TRBV20-1 and TRBJ2-1; no definite D call. Germline V gene lookup returns CDR1 DFQATT and CDR2 SNEGSKA (reference sequence). The CDR3 has 14 amino acids. V lost 3 bases, J lost 0 bases, and 9 bases lay in between. CDR3: CSASLESSYNEQFF. In DNA form, the CDR3 reads TGCAGTGCTAGTTTGGAGAGCTCCTACAATGAGCAGTTCTTC.

Worth noting for this clonotype: Since the CDR3 does not end with the conserved phenylalanine or tryptophan, this likely comes from a read error. It is unclear where the CDR3 begins or ends on the DNA, so no DNA is shown, and the CDR3 is as TCRdb lists it. V gene TRBV3-1 combines with J gene TRBJ2-4; the table's D call, TRBD1, has no DNA check behind it. The CDR3 region is 13 residues in length, termini included. Germline CDR1 reads LGHDT; CDR2 reads YNNKEL (reference sequence). This CDR3 reads CASSQGSPMYFGP.

This clonotype turned up a few times. J is TRBJ1-4 and V is TRBV19; no firm D call. Germline CDR1 is LNHDA and CDR2 is SQIVND (reference sequence). Trimming left V 5 bases short and J 7 bases short, with 5 bases between. The CDR3 is 11 residues long. The DNA of the CDR3 is TGTGCCAGTAGTTTCACTGAAAAACTGTTTTTT. Its protein product is CASSFTEKLFF.

Only a few counts were recorded for this clonotype. V and J are TRBV6-1 and TRBJ1-6; TRBD1 might be the D (6 bases). V dropped 8 bases and J dropped 8 bases, with 16 bases sitting between them. Per the germline V gene, CDR1 is MNHNS and CDR2 is SASEGT. CDR3 length equals 14 residues. This chain's CDR3 is CASLNRVFDSPLHF. DNA of the CDR3: TGTGCCAGCCTCAACAGGGTTTTCGATTCACCCCTCCACTTT.

The chain combines TRBV20-1 with TRBJ1-2, with TRBD1 identical over 9 bases. The V gene's germline CDR1 is DFQATT and CDR2 SNEGSKA (reference sequence). The CDR3 extends over 16 amino acids. J was trimmed by 3 bases and V by 6 bases; bases with no gene match: 14. The CDR3 bases are TGCAGTGCCGTACCTACAGGGGGCGCTTGGGACTATGGCTACACCTTC. Translation: CSAVPTGGAWDYGYTF.

The chain couples TRBV3-1 to TRBJ2-3; TRBD1 agrees at 10 bases. The end of the DNA aligns better with TRBJ2-7, so the J call may be wrong. This CDR3 is built from 14 residues. The germline CDR1 and CDR2 sequences are LGHDT and YNNKEL (reference sequence). The DNA of the CDR3 is TGTGCCAGCAGCCCAGGGACAGGGGAACGCGAGCAGTACTTC. Encoded protein: CASSPGTGEREQYF.

The chain recombines TRBV10-3 with TRBJ1-2; D remains ambiguous. The CDR3 covers 11 residues. V shed 4 bases and J shed 4 bases, with 4 bases lying between them. Per the germline V gene, CDR1 is ENHRY and CDR2 is SYGVKD. CDR3 nucleotides: TGTGCCATCAGTGGCAGCTATGGCTACACCTTC. This gives the protein CAISGSYGYTF.